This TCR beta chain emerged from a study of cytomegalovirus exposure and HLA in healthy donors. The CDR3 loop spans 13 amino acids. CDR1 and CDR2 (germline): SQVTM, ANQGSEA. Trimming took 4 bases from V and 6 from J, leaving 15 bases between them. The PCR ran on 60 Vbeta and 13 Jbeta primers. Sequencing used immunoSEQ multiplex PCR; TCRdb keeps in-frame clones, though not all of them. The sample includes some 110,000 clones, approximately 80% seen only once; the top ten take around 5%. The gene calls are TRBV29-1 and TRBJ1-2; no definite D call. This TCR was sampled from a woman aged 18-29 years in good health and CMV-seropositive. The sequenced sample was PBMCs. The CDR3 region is CSVVAVLPHGYTF. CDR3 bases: TGCAGCGTTGTGGCAGTCCTTCCCCATGGCTACACCTTC.